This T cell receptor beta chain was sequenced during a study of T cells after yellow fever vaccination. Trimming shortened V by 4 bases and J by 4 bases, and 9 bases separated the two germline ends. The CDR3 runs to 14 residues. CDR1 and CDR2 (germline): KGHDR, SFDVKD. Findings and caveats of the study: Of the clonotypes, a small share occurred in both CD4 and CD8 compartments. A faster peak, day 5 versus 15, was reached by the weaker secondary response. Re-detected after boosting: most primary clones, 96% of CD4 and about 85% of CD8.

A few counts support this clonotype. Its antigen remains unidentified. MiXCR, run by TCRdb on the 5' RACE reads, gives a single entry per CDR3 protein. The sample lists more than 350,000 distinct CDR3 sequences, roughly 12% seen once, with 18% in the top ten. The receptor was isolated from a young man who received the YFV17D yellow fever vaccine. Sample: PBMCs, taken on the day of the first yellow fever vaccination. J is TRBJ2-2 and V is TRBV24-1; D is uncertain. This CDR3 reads CATSEGIPTGELFF. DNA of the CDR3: TGTGCCACCAGTGAGGGGATTCCCACCGGGGAGCTGTTTTTT.